The 32 T cell receptor beta chains listed next were all sequenced from one sample in a study of cytomegalovirus exposure and HLA in healthy donors. A multiplex PCR was run with 60 Vbeta primers and 13 Jbeta primers. Measured with immunoSEQ multiplex PCR; TCRdb has only the in-frame clones, and not every one. The sample lists roughly 180,000 clones; 77% were seen once. Material: PBMCs. These receptor sequences come from an older woman in good health and CMV-seropositive.

The gene calls are TRBV5-4 and TRBJ2-1; 11 nucleotides match TRBD2. V gave up 0 bases and J gave up 9 bases; unmatched junction bases: 2. Germline CDR1 reads SGHNT; CDR2 reads YYREEE (reference sequence). This CDR3 has 14 residues. The CDR3 loop is CASSLVAGGGEQFF. The CDR3 nucleotides read TGTGCCAGCAGCTTGGTAGCGGGAGGGGGTGAGCAGTTCTTC. Based on the CDR3 plus reference TRBV5-4 and TRBJ2-1, the full variable domain is ETGVTQSPTHLIKTRGQQVTLRCSSQSGHNTVSWYQQALGQGPQFIFQYYREEENGRGNFPPRFSGLQFPNYSSELNVNALELDDSALYLCASSLVAGGGEQFFGPGTRLTVL.

The rearrangement joins TRBV19 to TRBJ1-4; D perhaps matches TRBD1 (6 bases). The CDR3 runs to 15 residues. Germline values: CDR1 LNHDA, CDR2 SQIVND (reference sequence). V lost 2 bases and J lost 7, with 14 bases in between. The CDR3 region has the DNA TGTGCCAGTAGTATACCGACAGGAGTGAGTGAAAAACTGTTTTTT. Its translation is CASSIPTGVSEKLFF.

This sequence joins TRBV5-8 and TRBJ1-5, with D possibly being TRBD1 (5 bases). Looked up from germline, CDR1 is SGHTS and CDR2 is YDEGEE. V was cut by 0 bases and J by 3 bases, with 13 bases left in between. The CDR3 sequence is 16 residues long. In DNA, the CDR3 is TGTGCCAGCAGCTTGGCTGACAGACCTAACAATCAGCCCCAGCATTTT. Encoded protein: CASSLADRPNNQPQHF.

CDR3 nucleotide sequence: TGTGCTAGTGCCTACAGAGAAAACACTGAAGCTTTCTTT. Translating it yields CASAYRENTEAFF. V usage is TRBV12-5 and J usage is TRBJ1-1; D remains unclear. The CDR3 is made up of 13 amino acids. The ends were cut back, 7 bases at V and 2 bases at J, with 11 bases in the middle. Per germline, CDR1 LGHNT and CDR2 FRNRAP.

The rearrangement uses TRBV5-1 and TRBJ2-2, with a tentative D call TRBD1 (6 bases). Per germline, CDR1 SGHRS and CDR2 YFSETQ. CDR3 length: 15 residues. V was clipped by 1 base and J by 4 bases, with 11 bases between them. The CDR3 DNA sequence: TGCGCCAGCAGCTTGTCAGGGGCGAGCACCGGGGAGCTGTTTTTT. Amino acids: CASSLSGASTGELFF.

The chain combines TRBV4-1 with TRBJ2-2, with 11 bases lining up with TRBD2. V was clipped by 0 bases and J by 6 bases; unmatched bases: 6. Germline CDR1 and CDR2: MGHRA and YSYEKL. The length of the CDR3 is 17 residues. This CDR3 is CASSQDRELAGAGELFF. The CDR3 DNA sequence: TGCGCCAGCAGCCAAGATCGAGAACTAGCGGGAGCCGGGGAGCTGTTTTTT.

This clone has a handful of counts. The V and J genes are TRBV9 and TRBJ2-5, with 7 bases matching TRBD2. The CDR3 covers 17 residues. V lost 3 bases to trimming and J lost 0 bases; unmatched junction nucleotides: 11. Germline V gene lookup returns CDR1 SGDLS and CDR2 YYNGEE. DNA of the CDR3: TGTGCCAGCAGCGAAAAAACGGGACTACCGTACCAAGAGACCCAGTACTTC. The encoded protein is CASSEKTGLPYQETQYF.

The rearrangement uses TRBV2 and TRBJ1-2, with 7 bases lining up with TRBD1. This CDR3 region has 15 residues. J gave up 4 bases and V 8 bases, and 13 bases lay outside the gene matches. Germline CDR1 is SNHLY and CDR2 is FYNNEI. The CDR3: CASRDSQTVGYGYTF. In DNA, the CDR3 is TGTGCCAGCCGGGACAGCCAGACGGTTGGCTATGGCTACACCTTC.

The rearrangement links TRBV4-2 to TRBJ2-1; 10 nucleotides match TRBD2. The V segment lost 0 bases and the J segment 5 bases; nucleotides outside the gene matches: 7. This CDR3 has 17 residues. Germline V CDR1 and CDR2: LGHNA, YNFKEQ. The CDR3, as DNA: TGTGCCAGCAGCCAAGATCGAGGACTAGCGGCCCACAATGAGCAGTTCTTC. Protein sequence: CASSQDRGLAAHNEQFF.

The V call is TRBV28, the J call TRBJ2-7; the match to TRBD1 covers 7 bases. J gave up 3 bases and V 5 bases, and 7 bases lay outside the gene matches. CDR1 and CDR2 (germline): MDHEN, SYDVKM. The CDR3 contains 14 residues. In DNA, the CDR3 is TGTGCCAGCAGTCCGACAGGGAATCGCTACGAGCAGTACTTC. Translated, it gives CASSPTGNRYEQYF.

The rearrangement links TRBV7-2 to TRBJ2-2, with 10 bases that match TRBD2. V trimming: 5 bases; J trimming: 4 bases; junction bases outside the gene matches: 4. The length of the CDR3 is 15 residues. The germline V gene encodes CDR1 SGHTA and CDR2 FQGNSA. CDR3 protein: CASSRRTSGTGELFF. The CDR3 coding sequence is TGTGCCAGCAGCCGCCGGACTAGCGGCACCGGGGAGCTGTTTTTT.

This clone was counted a few times. This chain joins TRBV18 and TRBJ1-3; a possible D gene is TRBD1 (6 bases). V lost 2 bases and J 1 base, leaving 9 bases between the germline ends. The CDR3 covers 15 residues. The germline V gene encodes CDR1 KGHSH and CDR2 LQKENI. CDR3 nucleotide sequence: TGTGCCAGCTCACCAACTGACAGGTCTGGAAACACCATATATTTT. Protein product: CASSPTDRSGNTIYF.

The J gene is TRBJ1-4, the V gene TRBV27; D unresolved. CDR1 MNHEY and CDR2 SMNVEV come from the germline V gene (reference sequence). CDR3 length: 13 amino acids. V was shortened by 3 bases and J by 5 bases, with 7 bases between the two germline ends. The CDR3 loop reads CASSFLGNEKLFF. DNA for the CDR3: TGTGCCAGCAGTTTTTTGGGCAATGAAAAACTGTTTTTT.

V is TRBV6-6 and J is TRBJ2-1; no firm D call. V was cut by 0 bases and J by 4 bases, with 10 bases left in between. This CDR3 region has 15 residues. Germline-derived CDR1 and CDR2 are MNHNY and SVGAGI (reference sequence). CDR3 protein: CASSYSRSRYNEQFF. CDR3 sequence (DNA): TGTGCCAGCAGTTACTCCCGGAGTCGGTACAATGAGCAGTTCTTC.

J is TRBJ1-4 and V is TRBV5-4; 7 bases line up with TRBD1. CDR3 length: 15 amino acids. The V gene end was trimmed by 3 bases and the J gene end by 3 bases; junction bases not matched to a gene: 5. From germline, CDR1 is SGHNT and CDR2 YYREEE (reference sequence). DNA of the CDR3: TGTGCCAGCAGCTCCTACAGGGGTTCTAATGAAAAACTGTTTTTT. This gives the protein CASSSYRGSNEKLFF.

This clone was seen only once. Relative to the germline gene, one junction end is altered; a read error may explain this. The CDR3 DNA follows: TGCAGCGTTGAAGAGGGACTAGCGGGAGGCCCGAAGGCTTTC. Its translation is CSVEEGLAGGPKAF. The J gene is TRBJ2-6, the V gene TRBV29-1, with 15 bases matching TRBD2. The CDR3 extends over 14 amino acids. Germline-derived CDR1 and CDR2 are SQVTM and ANQGSEA.

This clone was found once. The chain has TRBV9 and TRBJ1-2; 7 bases fit TRBD1. The CDR3 is 13 amino acids. Germline V CDR1 and CDR2: SGDLS, YYNGEE. V lost 4 bases and J lost 4; bases outside the gene matches: 4. CDR3 DNA sequence: TGTGCCAGCAGCTTACAGGGGAGCTATGGCTACACCTTC. This gives the protein CASSLQGSYGYTF. Based on the CDR3 plus reference TRBV9 and TRBJ1-2, the full variable domain is DSGVTQTPKHLITATGQRVTLRCSPRSGDLSVYWYQQSLDQGLQFLIQYYNGEERAKGNILERFSAQQFPDLHSELNLSSLELGDSALYFCASSLQGSYGYTFGSGTRLTVV.

This chain links TRBV6-6 with TRBJ2-1; D is possibly TRBD2 (5 bases). CDR3 length: 11 residues. The V end was cut by 5 bases, the J end by 12 bases, with 11 bases between. The germline CDR1 and CDR2 sequences are MNHNY and SVGAGI (reference sequence). This CDR3 reads CASSELVGQFF. CDR3 nucleotide sequence: TGTGCCAGCAGTGAACTAGTCGGGCAGTTCTTC.

The chain recombines TRBV6-1 with TRBJ2-7; unclear D gene. Per germline, CDR1 MNHNS and CDR2 SASEGT. Deletions cut 5 bases from V and 1 base from J, with 9 bases between. The CDR3 spans 13 residues. The CDR3 protein is CASSFAASYEQYF. CDR3 DNA sequence: TGTGCCAGCAGTTTCGCCGCGTCCTACGAGCAGTACTTC.

About this clone itself: Other DNA sequences in the sample encode the same CDR3. The V and J genes are TRBV5-1 and TRBJ1-1; 7 bases are shared with TRBD1. The CDR3 spans 15 residues. Trimming removed 0 bases from V and 1 base from J; junction bases left unmatched: 3. CDR1 and CDR2 (germline): SGHRS, YFSETQ. The CDR3 region is CASSLVGGGNTEAFF. The CDR3 DNA is TGCGCCAGCAGCTTGGTAGGGGGCGGGAACACTGAAGCTTTCTTT.

This clone was observed a few times. The chain employs TRBV6-4 and TRBJ2-1; possible D gene TRBD2, 6 bases. V shed 11 bases and J shed 6 bases, with 14 bases lying between them. Germline V gives CDR1 MRHNA, CDR2 SNTAGT. This CDR3 spans 12 amino acids. The DNA of the CDR3 is TGTGCCCAGCCGGGGAGGCCCAATGAGCAGTTCTTC. As protein: CAQPGRPNEQFF.

This clone showed up just once. The chain uses TRBV6-5 and TRBJ1-2; 9 bases match TRBD1. V dropped 6 bases and J dropped 4; count of bases not matched to a gene: 3. The CDR3 sequence is 13 residues long. CDR1 is MNHEY and CDR2 is SVGAGI in the germline V gene. For the CDR3, the DNA is TGTGCCAGCAGATCGACAGGGGGCTATGGCTACACCTTC. It is translated as CASRSTGGYGYTF.

This clone was observed a few times. This chain connects TRBV6-1 to TRBJ1-5; D not resolved. V was shortened by 4 bases and J by 1 base, with 11 bases between the two germline ends. Per germline, CDR1 MNHNS and CDR2 SASEGT. The CDR3 has 15 amino acids. CDR3 in amino acids: CASSARGMSNQPQHF. As DNA, the CDR3 is TGTGCCAGCAGTGCCCGGGGAATGAGCAATCAGCCCCAGCATTTT.

This sequence joins TRBV5-1 and TRBJ2-1; D is undetermined. CDR3 length: 13 residues. Trimming pared 0 bases from V and 10 bases from J, leaving 11 bases between. Germline V gene lookup returns CDR1 SGHRS and CDR2 YFSETQ. The CDR3 sequence is CASSLGAAMEQFF. DNA of the CDR3: TGCGCCAGCAGCTTGGGGGCCGCCATGGAGCAGTTCTTC.

V and J are TRBV30 and TRBJ2-6; D uncertain. There are 19 residues in the CDR3. The V gene's germline CDR1 is GTSNPN and CDR2 SVGIG (reference sequence). Trimming removed 0 bases at V and 0 bases at J, with 18 bases between. The CDR3: CAWSVNPWSPSSGANVLTF. CDR3 sequence (DNA): TGTGCCTGGAGTGTTAATCCATGGTCTCCCAGCTCTGGGGCCAACGTCCTGACTTTC.

The V and J genes are TRBV7-8 and TRBJ1-4; TRBD1 matches at 10 bases. The germline CDR1 and CDR2 sequences are SGHVS and FQNEAQ. CDR3 size: 16 residues. V lost 5 bases to trimming and J lost 7 bases; unmatched junction nucleotides: 10. CDR3 DNA: TGTGCCAGCAGCACCCCCCGAGGACAGGGGGTTGAAAAACTGTTTTTT. It translates to CASSTPRGQGVEKLFF.

This sequence joins TRBV28 and TRBJ1-1, with TRBD1 matching 12 bases. CDR1 is MDHEN and CDR2 is SYDVKM in the germline V gene. The CDR3 extends over 14 amino acids. The trim removed 10 bases at V and 4 bases at J, leaving 7 bases unmatched. CDR3 sequence: CATGTGGLATEAFF. In nucleotides, the CDR3 is TGTGCCACCGGGACAGGGGGCTTGGCCACTGAAGCTTTCTTT. The entire variable domain, with the rest obtained from reference TRBV28 and TRBJ1-1, is as follows: DVKVTQSSRYLVKRTGEKVFLECVQDMDHENMFWYRQDPGLGLRLIYFSYDVKMKEKGDIPEGYSVSREKKERFSLILESASTNQTSMYLCATGTGGLATEAFFGQGTRLTVV.

This chain connects TRBV6-5 to TRBJ1-6; D is unresolved. Germline CDR1 is MNHEY and CDR2 is SVGAGI. Trimming left V 4 bases short and J 6 bases short, with 10 bases between. CDR3 length equals 14 residues. The CDR3 DNA reads as TGTGCCAGCAGTTCCCGGGGTCCTAATTCACCCCTCCACTTT. It translates to CASSSRGPNSPLHF.

The V and J genes are TRBV21-1 and TRBJ2-4; the table's D call of TRBD1 was not tested on the DNA. TRBV21-1 is noted as a pseudogene. This CDR3 is 14 amino acids long. CDR3 residues: CASSKEQQGDSQYF. The CDR3 DNA sequence: TGTGCCAGCAGCAAAGAGCAACAGGGGGACAGTCAGTACTTC.

The chain has TRBV30 and TRBJ2-7; TRBD2 aligns across 7 bases. Germline V gene data show CDR1 as GTSNPN and CDR2 as SVGIG (reference sequence). After removal of 5 bases from V and 7 bases from J, the junction contained 14 bases not matched to a gene. The CDR3 runs 14 residues. CDR3: CAWSFLAGAQEQYF. CDR3 nucleotides: TGTGCCTGGTCGTTTCTGGCGGGAGCTCAAGAGCAGTACTTC.

The chain couples TRBV6-1 to TRBJ2-7; D perhaps matches TRBD1 (6 bases). CDR1 is MNHNS and CDR2 is SASEGT in the germline V gene. This CDR3 region has 15 residues. V lost 0 bases to trimming and J lost 5 bases, with 14 bases between them. This CDR3 is CASSEATGPLDEQYF. The CDR3 nucleotides are TGTGCCAGCAGTGAAGCGACAGGACCCCTTGACGAGCAGTACTTC.

V is TRBV29-1 and J is TRBJ1-2, with 8 bases fitting TRBD1. J gave up 6 bases and V 4 bases, and 7 bases lay outside the gene matches. This CDR3 has 13 residues. Germline assignment: CDR1 SQVTM and CDR2 ANQGSEA. The CDR3 reads CSVVQDRVDGYTF. CDR3 DNA sequence: TGCAGCGTTGTCCAGGACAGGGTGGATGGCTACACCTTC.